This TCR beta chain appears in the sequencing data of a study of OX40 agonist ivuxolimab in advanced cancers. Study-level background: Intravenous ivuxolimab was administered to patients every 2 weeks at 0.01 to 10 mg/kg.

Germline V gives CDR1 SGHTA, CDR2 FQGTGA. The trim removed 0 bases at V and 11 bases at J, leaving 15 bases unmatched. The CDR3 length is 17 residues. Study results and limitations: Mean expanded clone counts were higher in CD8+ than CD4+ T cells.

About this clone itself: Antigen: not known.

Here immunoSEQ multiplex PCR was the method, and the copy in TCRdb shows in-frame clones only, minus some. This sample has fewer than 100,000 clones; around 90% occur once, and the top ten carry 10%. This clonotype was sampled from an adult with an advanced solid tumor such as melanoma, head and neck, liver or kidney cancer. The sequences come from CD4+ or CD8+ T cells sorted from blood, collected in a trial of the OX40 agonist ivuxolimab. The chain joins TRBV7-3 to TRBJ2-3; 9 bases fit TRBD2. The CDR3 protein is CASSLTATSGAGGGQYF. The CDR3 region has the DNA TGTGCCAGCAGCTTAACCGCGACTAGCGGTGCGGGCGGGGGGCAGTATTTT.